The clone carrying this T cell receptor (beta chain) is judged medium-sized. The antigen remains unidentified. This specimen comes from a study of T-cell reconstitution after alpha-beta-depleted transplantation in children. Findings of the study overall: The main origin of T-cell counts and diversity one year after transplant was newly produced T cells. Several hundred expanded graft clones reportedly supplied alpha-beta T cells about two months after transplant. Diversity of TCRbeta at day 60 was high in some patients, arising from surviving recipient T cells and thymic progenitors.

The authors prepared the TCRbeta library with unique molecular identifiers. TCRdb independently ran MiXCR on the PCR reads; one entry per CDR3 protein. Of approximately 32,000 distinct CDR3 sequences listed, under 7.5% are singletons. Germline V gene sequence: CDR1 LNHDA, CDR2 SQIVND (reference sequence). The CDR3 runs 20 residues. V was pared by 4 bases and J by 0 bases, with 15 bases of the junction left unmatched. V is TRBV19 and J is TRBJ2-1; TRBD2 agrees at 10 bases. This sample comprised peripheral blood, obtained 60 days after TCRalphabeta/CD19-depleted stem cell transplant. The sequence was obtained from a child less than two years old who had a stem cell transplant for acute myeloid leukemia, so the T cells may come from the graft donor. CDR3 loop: CASSNFGVAGGPSSYNEQFF. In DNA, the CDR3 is TGTGCCAGTAGTAATTTCGGGGTAGCGGGAGGCCCTAGCTCCTACAATGAGCAGTTCTTC.